Sequencing of this TCR beta chain was carried out in a study of blood T cell repertoires in COVID-19. Measured with immunoSEQ multiplex PCR; TCRdb has only the in-frame clones, and not every one. The repertoire consists of a few hundred thousand clones, with about 87% occurring once and the leading ten covering roughly 4.9%. The length of the CDR3 is 13 residues. The ends lost 2 bases at V and 11 bases at J; junction bases unmatched: 7. Per the germline V gene, CDR1 is GTSNPN and CDR2 is SVGIG (reference sequence). Sequencing was done on a sample of peripheral blood. This TCR was sampled from a woman in her fifties or sixties with COVID-19, enrolled during active disease. V and J are TRBV30 and TRBJ2-1; 9 bases match TRBD1. The chain's CDR3 is CAWSSPGTGKQFF. As DNA, the CDR3 is TGTGCCTGGAGTTCACCCGGGACAGGGAAGCAGTTCTTC. The whole variable domain, remainder taken from reference TRBV30 and TRBJ2-1, is SQTIHQWPATLVQPVGSPLSLECTVEGTSNPNLYWYRQAAGRGLQLLFYSVGIGQISSEVPQNLSASRPQDRQFILSSKKLLLSDSGFYLCAWSSPGTGKQFFGPGTRLTVL.